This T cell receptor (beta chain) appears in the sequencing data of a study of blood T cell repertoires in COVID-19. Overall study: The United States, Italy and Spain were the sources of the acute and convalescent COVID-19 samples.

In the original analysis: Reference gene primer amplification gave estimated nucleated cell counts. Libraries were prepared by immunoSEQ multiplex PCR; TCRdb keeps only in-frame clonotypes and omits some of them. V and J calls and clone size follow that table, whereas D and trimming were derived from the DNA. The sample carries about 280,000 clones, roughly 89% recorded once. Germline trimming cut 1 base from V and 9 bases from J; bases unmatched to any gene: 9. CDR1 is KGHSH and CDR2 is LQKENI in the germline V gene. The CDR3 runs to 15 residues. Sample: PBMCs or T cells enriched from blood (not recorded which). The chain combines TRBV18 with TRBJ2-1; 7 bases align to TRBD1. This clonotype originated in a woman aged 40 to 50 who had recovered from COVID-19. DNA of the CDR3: TGTGCCAGCTCACCACGGGGGACAGTATCGGGTGAGCAGTTCTTC. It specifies CASSPRGTVSGEQFF.